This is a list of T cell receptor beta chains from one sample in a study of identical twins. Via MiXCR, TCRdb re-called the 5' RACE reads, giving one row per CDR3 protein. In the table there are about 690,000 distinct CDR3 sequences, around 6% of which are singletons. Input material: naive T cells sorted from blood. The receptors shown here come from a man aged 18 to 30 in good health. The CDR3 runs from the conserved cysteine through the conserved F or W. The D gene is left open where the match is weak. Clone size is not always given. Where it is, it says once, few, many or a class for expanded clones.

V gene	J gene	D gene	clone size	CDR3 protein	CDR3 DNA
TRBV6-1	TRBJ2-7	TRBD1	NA	CASSHGQGPYEQYF	TGTGCCAGCAGCCACGGACAGGGGCCCTACGAGCAGTACTTC
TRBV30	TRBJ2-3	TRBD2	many	CAWTSGGRSTDTQYF	TGTGCCTGGACTTCTGGCGGGAGAAGCACAGATACGCAGTATTTT
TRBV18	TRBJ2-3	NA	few	CASSPPMPSGAAYF	TGTGCCAGCTCACCACCGATGCCTTCAGGCGCCGCGTATTTT
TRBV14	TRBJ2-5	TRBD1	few	CASSRTGRDWETQYF	TGTGCCAGCAGCCGGACAGGGCGGGATTGGGAGACCCAGTACTTC
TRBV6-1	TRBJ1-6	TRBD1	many	CASRRQGGISPLHF	TGTGCCAGCAGACGACAGGGGGGGATTTCACCCCTCCACTTT
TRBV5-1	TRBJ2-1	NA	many	CASSFGRGVGNEQFF	TGCGCCAGCAGCTTCGGCAGGGGTGTTGGCAATGAGCAGTTCTTC
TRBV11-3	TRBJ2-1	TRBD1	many	CASSFTQGATQFF	TGTGCCAGCAGCTTTACCCAGGGGGCTACGCAGTTCTTC
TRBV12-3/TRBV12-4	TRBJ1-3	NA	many	CASSPRRVNGNTIYF	TGTGCCAGCAGTCCCCGGCGGGTAAACGGAAACACCATATATTTT
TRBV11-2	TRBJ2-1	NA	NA	CASRRGDYPYNEQFF	TGTGCCAGCAGAAGGGGGGACTACCCCTACAATGAGCAGTTCTTC
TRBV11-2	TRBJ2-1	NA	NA	CASSFLVVGEQFF	TGTGCCAGCAGCTTTCTTGTCGTGGGTGAGCAGTTCTTC
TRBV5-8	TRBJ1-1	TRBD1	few	CASSLLRDRGGYTEAFF	TGTGCCAGCAGCTTACTACGGGACAGGGGAGGGTACACTGAAGCTTTCTTT
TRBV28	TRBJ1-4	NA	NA	CASSPDSFNEKLFF	TGTGCCAGCAGTCCAGACAGCTTTAATGAAAAACTGTTTTTT
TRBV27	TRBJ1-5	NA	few	CASRRAGSGQPQHF	TGTGCCAGCAGAAGGGCAGGGTCGGGTCAGCCCCAGCATTTT
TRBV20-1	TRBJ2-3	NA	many	CSAPTWGMTDTQYF	TGCAGTGCCCCGACTTGGGGTATGACAGATACGCAGTATTTT
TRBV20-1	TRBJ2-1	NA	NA	CSAAGLSYNEQFF	TGCAGTGCGGCGGGGCTCTCCTACAATGAGCAGTTCTTC
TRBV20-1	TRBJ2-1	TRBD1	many	CSARVPGPTGGVSNEQFF	TGCAGTGCTAGAGTCCCGGGTCCGACAGGGGGGGTCTCCAATGAGCAGTTCTTC
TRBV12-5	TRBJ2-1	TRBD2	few	CASGLVLSGRAPNEQFF	TGTGCTAGTGGTTTGGTCCTCAGCGGGAGGGCCCCGAATGAGCAGTTCTTC
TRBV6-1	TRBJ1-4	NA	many	CASSHGGVGGTGEKLFF	TGTGCCAGCAGCCACGGGGGCGTAGGAGGAACGGGGGAAAAACTGTTTTTT
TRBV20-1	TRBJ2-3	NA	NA	CSAVVQKHPDTQYF	TGCAGTGCCGTAGTCCAGAAGCACCCAGATACGCAGTATTTT
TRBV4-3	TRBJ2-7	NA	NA	CASSPSTGPYEQYF	TGCGCCAGCAGCCCGTCGACGGGACCCTACGAGCAGTACTTC
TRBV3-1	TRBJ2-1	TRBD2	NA	CASSQQTGGRASSYNEQFF	TGTGCCAGCAGCCAACAGACCGGTGGGAGGGCCTCCTCCTACAATGAGCAGTTCTTC
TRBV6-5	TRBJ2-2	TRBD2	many	CASSYHGGGDTGELFF	TGTGCCAGCAGTTACCACGGGGGGGGCGACACCGGGGAGCTGTTTTTT
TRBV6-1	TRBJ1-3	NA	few	CASCGRWGNTIYF	TGTGCCAGCTGTGGGCGGTGGGGGAACACCATATATTTT
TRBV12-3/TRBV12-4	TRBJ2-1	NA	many	CASSFGVQWEQFF	TGTGCCAGCAGTTTCGGTGTTCAGTGGGAGCAGTTCTTC
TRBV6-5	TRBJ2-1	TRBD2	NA	CASSYSASGRSIEQFF	TGTGCCAGCAGTTACTCAGCCAGCGGGAGGAGTATTGAGCAGTTCTTC
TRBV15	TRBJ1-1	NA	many	CATSRVSWNTEAFF	TGTGCCACCAGCAGAGTAAGTTGGAACACTGAAGCTTTCTTT
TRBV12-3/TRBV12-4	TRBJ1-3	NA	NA	CASSRGSSGNTIYF	TGTGCCAGCAGCCGCGGGAGCTCTGGAAACACCATATATTTT
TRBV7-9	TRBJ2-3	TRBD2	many	CASSLASGGTSTDTQYF	TGTGCCAGCAGCTTAGCCTCCGGGGGGACCAGCACAGATACGCAGTATTTT
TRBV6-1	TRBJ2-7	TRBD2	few	CASSGTSGGSYEQYF	TGTGCCAGCAGCGGGACTAGCGGGGGCTCCTACGAGCAGTACTTC
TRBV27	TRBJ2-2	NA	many	CASRPSSGELFF	TGTGCCAGCAGACCCTCCTCCGGGGAGCTGTTTTTT
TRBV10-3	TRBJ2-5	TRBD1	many	CAISEGDRGLEETQYF	TGTGCCATCAGTGAGGGGGACAGGGGGCTCGAAGAGACCCAGTACTTC
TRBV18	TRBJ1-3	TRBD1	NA	CASSPEGQLSPGNTIYF	TGTGCCAGCTCACCAGAGGGACAGCTTTCACCTGGAAACACCATATATTTT
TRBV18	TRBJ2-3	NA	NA	CASSPPRRGTDTQYF	TGTGCCAGCTCACCACCCCGAAGGGGTACAGATACGCAGTATTTT
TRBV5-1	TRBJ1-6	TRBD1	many	CASSLAGTDNSPLHF	TGCGCCAGCAGCTTGGCCGGGACAGATAATTCACCCCTCCACTTT
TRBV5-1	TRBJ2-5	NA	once	CASSLETGQQVTQYF	TGCGCCAGCAGCTTGGAGACAGGACAGCAGGTGACCCAGTACTTC
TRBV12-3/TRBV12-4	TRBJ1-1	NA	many	CASANTEAFF	TGTGCCAGCGCGAACACTGAAGCTTTCTTT
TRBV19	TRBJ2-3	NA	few	CASSSLRTASTDTQYF	TGTGCCAGTAGTTCCCTTCGGACAGCTAGCACAGATACGCAGTATTTT
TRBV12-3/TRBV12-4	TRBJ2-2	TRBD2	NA	CASSVAGETGELFF	TGTGCCAGCAGCGTAGCGGGAGAAACCGGGGAGCTGTTTTTT
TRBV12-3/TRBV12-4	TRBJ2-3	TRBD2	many	CASTPLGTKKYF	TGTGCCAGCACCCCTCTAGGGACTAAGAAGTATTTT
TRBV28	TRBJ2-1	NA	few	CASRSGSFTYNEQFF	TGTGCCAGCAGATCTGGGAGTTTCACCTACAATGAGCAGTTCTTC